Following are 32 T cell receptor beta chains from one sample sequenced in a study of CD8+ T cells in alopecia areata. The treatment is: oral pan-JAK inhibitor, 5-10 mg twice daily. RNA was isolated and reverse transcribed to cDNA, the sequencing template. Profiled with immunoSEQ multiplex PCR; TCRdb holds only in-frame clones, not every one. The profile covers approximately 65,000 clones, with 35% to 55% appearing a single time and roughly 20% taken by the ten largest. The sample here was CD8+ T cells sorted from blood, taken at approximately week 36, from a patient treated with tofacitinib. The receptors shown here come from a human donor with alopecia areata.

The table lists this clone with a few counts. The CDR3 loop reads CASSPRGSGRAGETQYF. CDR3 DNA: TGTGCCAGCAGCCCTCGGGGTAGCGGGAGGGCCGGGGAGACCCAGTACTTC. V usage is TRBV11-2 and J usage is TRBJ2-5; 11 bases line up with TRBD2. V trimming: 5 bases; J trimming: 5 bases; junction bases outside the gene matches: 13. The CDR3 runs to 17 residues. Germline CDR1 reads SGHAT; CDR2 reads FQNNGV.

This chain joins TRBV25-1 and TRBJ2-7, with TRBD1 as a possible D gene (5 bases). V lost 4 bases and J lost 4, with 8 bases in between. The CDR3 totals 12 residues. Per germline, CDR1 MGHDK and CDR2 SYGVNS. CDR3 in amino acids: CASSGRVYEQYF. In DNA form, the CDR3 reads TGTGCCAGCAGTGGCAGGGTGTACGAGCAGTACTTC.

The CDR3, as DNA: TGCGCCAGCAGCCAAGATTTGCGGGAGGGATACGAGCAGTACTTC. Its translation is CASSQDLREGYEQYF. The rearrangement joins TRBV4-1 to TRBJ2-7; 9 bases agree with TRBD2. After removal of 0 bases from V and 4 bases from J, the junction contained 4 bases not matched to a gene. There are 15 residues in the CDR3. Germline values: CDR1 MGHRA, CDR2 YSYEKL.

V gene TRBV7-8 combines with J gene TRBJ1-4; unclear D gene. Germline V gives CDR1 SGHVS, CDR2 FQNEAQ. The V gene lost 4 bases and the J gene lost 4 bases, with 19 bases spanning the gap. The CDR3 runs 17 residues. DNA for the CDR3: TGTGCCAGCAGCTCTAACTCCCTCCAGGCGTTTAATGAAAAACTGTTTTTT. Its translation is CASSSNSLQAFNEKLFF.

The chain uses TRBV5-3 and TRBJ2-7; 8 bases match TRBD2. TRBV5-3 is noted as an ORF with a role that remains uncertain. With 5 bases clipped from V and 6 bases from J, the junction kept 10 bases outside the gene matches. CDR3 length: 14 residues. In DNA, the CDR3 is TGTGCCAGAAGTTTACTAGCGGCTGGAATCGAGCAGTACTTC. The encoded protein is CARSLLAAGIEQYF.

The chain carries TRBV27 and TRBJ2-7; 8 nucleotides agree with TRBD2. Germline V gene lookup returns CDR1 MNHEY and CDR2 SMNVEV (reference sequence). V gave up 4 bases and J gave up 4 bases; unmatched junction bases: 12. The CDR3 covers 16 residues. The CDR3 loop reads CASSSRGAGRVYEQYF. The DNA of the CDR3 is TGTGCCAGCAGTTCCCGAGGGGCCGGGAGGGTTTACGAGCAGTACTTC.

The rearrangement joins TRBV7-9 to TRBJ1-2; D unclear. Trimming took 1 base from V and 4 from J, leaving 7 bases between them. CDR1 and CDR2 (germline): SEHNR, FQNEAQ (reference sequence). The CDR3 is 13 amino acids. The CDR3 here is CASSLEAAYGYTF. CDR3 nucleotide sequence: TGTGCCAGCAGCTTAGAAGCGGCCTATGGCTACACCTTC.

The chain has TRBV7-9 and TRBJ2-7; D is unresolved. This CDR3 is built from 11 residues. Looked up from germline, CDR1 is SEHNR and CDR2 is FQNEAQ (reference sequence). V was trimmed by 6 bases and J by 6 bases, leaving 9 bases between them. CDR3 sequence: CASSQMSEQYF. CDR3 nucleotides: TGTGCCAGCAGTCAGATGAGCGAGCAGTACTTC.

This clone was recorded a few times. This chain connects TRBV6-6 to TRBJ2-3, with 7 bases fitting TRBD2. CDR3 length: 14 residues. J gave up 2 bases and V 4 bases, and 3 bases lay outside the gene matches. Germline V gives CDR1 MNHNY, CDR2 SVGAGI (reference sequence). CDR3 nucleotide sequence: TGTGCCAGCAGTTCGGGACTAAACACAGATACGCAGTATTTT. Translating gives CASSSGLNTDTQYF.

The V call is TRBV30, the J call TRBJ2-7, with 7 positions matching TRBD1. The ends lost 0 bases at V and 5 bases at J; junction bases unmatched: 4. CDR3 length: 13 residues. Germline values: CDR1 GTSNPN, CDR2 SVGIG (reference sequence). The CDR3 loop is CAWSVHRGDEQYF. For the CDR3, the DNA is TGTGCCTGGAGTGTACACAGGGGCGACGAGCAGTACTTC. The variable domain in full, with the rest retrieved from reference TRBV30 and TRBJ2-7, is SQTIHQWPATLVQPVGSPLSLECTVEGTSNPNLYWYRQAAGRGLQLLFYSVGIGQISSEVPQNLSASRPQDRQFILSSKKLLLSDSGFYLCAWSVHRGDEQYFGPGTRLTVT.

This clone was detected ten times or more. This chain uses TRBV4-1 with TRBJ2-1; D might be TRBD2 (5 bases). Between the trimmed V and J ends, which lost 3 bases and 12 bases, there was a span of 12 bases. This CDR3 is 12 amino acids long. Germline values: CDR1 MGHRA, CDR2 YSYEKL. CDR3 residues: CASSHRQGGQFF. CDR3 coding DNA: TGCGCCAGCAGCCATCGTCAAGGAGGGCAGTTCTTC.

This clone has more than one count but fewer than ten. The V gene is TRBV7-9, the J gene TRBJ2-5, with 9 bases identical to TRBD1. Germline CDR1 SEHNR, CDR2 FQNEAQ (reference sequence). The CDR3 has 14 residues. The V gene end was trimmed by 5 bases and the J gene end by 4 bases; junction bases not matched to a gene: 5. The CDR3 nucleotides are TGTGCCAGCAGCACAACAGGGGGCGGAGAGACCCAGTACTTC. This gives the protein CASSTTGGGETQYF.

The V gene is TRBV5-1, the J gene TRBJ1-4; the D is unclear. V was clipped by 0 bases and J by 7 bases, with 7 bases between them. CDR1 is SGHRS and CDR2 is YFSETQ in the germline V gene. This CDR3 contains 13 residues. In DNA form, the CDR3 reads TGCGCCAGCAGCTTGGGGCGAGGTGAAAAACTGTTTTTT. It yields the protein CASSLGRGEKLFF.

V and J are TRBV7-2 and TRBJ1-2; 11 bases align to TRBD1. The germline V gene has CDR1 SGHTA and CDR2 FQGNSA. This CDR3 is 16 amino acids long. V was pared by 4 bases and J by 2 bases, with 6 bases of the junction left unmatched. This chain's CDR3 is CASSSPGQGVNYGYTF. The CDR3, as DNA: TGTGCCAGCAGCTCCCCGGGACAGGGGGTGAACTATGGCTACACCTTC.

The chain combines TRBV7-9 with TRBJ2-1, with 8 bases lining up with TRBD2. Germline CDR1 is SEHNR and CDR2 is FQNEAQ (reference sequence). J was trimmed by 7 bases and V by 5 bases; bases with no gene match: 13. This CDR3 contains 16 residues. CDR3 in amino acids: CASSASLAVGGNEQFF. CDR3 DNA: TGTGCCAGCAGCGCCTCACTAGCGGTGGGAGGGAATGAGCAGTTCTTC. The variable domain in full, completed from reference TRBV7-9 and TRBJ2-1, reads DTGVSQNPRHKITKRGQNVTFRCDPISEHNRLYWYRQTLGQGPEFLTYFQNEAQLEKSRLLSDRFSAERPKGSFSTLEIQRTEQGDSAMYLCASSASLAVGGNEQFFGPGTRLTVL.

This clone was seen a handful of times. V gene TRBV7-9 combines with J gene TRBJ2-7; D is uncertain. Deletions cut 4 bases from V and 2 bases from J, with 15 bases between. The CDR3 extends over 15 amino acids. Per germline, CDR1 SEHNR and CDR2 FQNEAQ (reference sequence). The CDR3 sequence is CASSSTGGQAYEQYF. CDR3 DNA sequence: TGTGCCAGCAGCTCTACTGGCGGCCAAGCCTACGAGCAGTACTTC.

This clone qualifies as medium-sized (0.01 to 0.1%). The V and J genes are TRBV28 and TRBJ2-1; D uncertain. V was shortened by 5 bases and J by 0 bases, with 17 bases between the two germline ends. CDR1 is MDHEN and CDR2 is SYDVKM in the germline V gene. The CDR3 runs to 17 residues. CDR3 loop: CASSVTPGSSSYNEQFF. CDR3 DNA sequence: TGTGCCAGCAGTGTGACCCCAGGATCTAGCTCCTACAATGAGCAGTTCTTC.

The rearrangement uses TRBV29-1 and TRBJ2-5, with TRBD2 as a possible D gene (6 bases). The length of the CDR3 is 12 residues. V was cut by 4 bases and J by 4 bases, with 10 bases left in between. The V gene's germline CDR1 is SQVTM and CDR2 ANQGSEA. The CDR3: CSVVTAGETQYF. CDR3 nucleotide sequence: TGCAGCGTTGTCACAGCGGGAGAGACCCAGTACTTC.

This chain links TRBV9 with TRBJ1-2; D ambiguous. CDR1 is SGDLS and CDR2 is YYNGEE in the germline V gene. Trimming shortened V by 0 bases and J by 0 bases, and 9 bases separated the two germline ends. The CDR3 contains 15 residues. The CDR3 is CASSVETTANYGYTF. The CDR3 region has the DNA TGTGCCAGCAGCGTAGAGACAACAGCTAACTATGGCTACACCTTC.

In its sample, this clone was seen a few times. The CDR3 region has the DNA TGCGCCAGCAGCTTGGCCGGGACAGGAAATCAGCCCCAGCATTTT. Translation: CASSLAGTGNQPQHF. The chain combines TRBV5-1 with TRBJ1-5, with 8 bases lining up with TRBD1. Germline V CDR1 and CDR2: SGHRS, YFSETQ. Trimming removed 0 bases from V and 4 bases from J; junction bases left unmatched: 3. CDR3 length equals 15 residues.

CDR3 sequence (DNA): TGTGCCAGCAAATCCCTACTAGGAGAGACCCAGTACTTC. Residues: CASKSLLGETQYF. The chain links TRBV25-1 to TRBJ2-5, with TRBD2 as a possible D gene (5 bases). This CDR3 is built from 13 residues. The V gene lost 7 bases and the J gene lost 4 bases, with 13 bases spanning the gap. The germline V gene encodes CDR1 MGHDK and CDR2 SYGVNS.

This clone was observed a handful of times. CDR3 sequence (DNA): TGTGCCAGCAGTTTAGGCCAAACCTACGAGCAGTACTTC. This translates into CASSLGQTYEQYF. This chain uses TRBV27 with TRBJ2-7; D remains unclear. Trimming took off 2 bases at V and 2 bases at J, with 7 bases between the two ends. This CDR3 is 13 amino acids long. Per the germline V gene, CDR1 is MNHEY and CDR2 is SMNVEV (reference sequence).

This chain links TRBV27 with TRBJ2-1, with 8 bases that match TRBD2. CDR3 length: 15 residues. Germline lookup yields CDR1 MNHEY and CDR2 SMNVEV (reference sequence). Trimming cost V 3 bases and J 2 bases; bases outside gene matches: 3. The CDR3 DNA is TGTGCCAGCAGTTTGAGCGGGAGAGCCTACAATGAGCAGTTCTTC. It is translated as CASSLSGRAYNEQFF.

The chain joins TRBV2 to TRBJ1-1; unclear D gene. CDR3 length: 12 amino acids. The V end was cut by 7 bases, the J end by 0 bases, with 6 bases between. From germline, CDR1 is SNHLY and CDR2 FYNNEI. The CDR3 bases are TGTGCCAGCATAAACATGAACACTGAAGCTTTCTTT. This translates into CASINMNTEAFF.

The chain joins TRBV6-4 to TRBJ2-1; TRBD2 aligns across 11 bases. The CDR3 consists of 15 residues. V was pared by 6 bases and J by 8 bases, with 9 bases of the junction left unmatched. Germline V gene data show CDR1 as MRHNA and CDR2 as SNTAGT. The CDR3 loop reads CASSLTSGSEHEQFF. DNA of the CDR3: TGTGCCAGCAGCCTCACTAGCGGGAGTGAACATGAGCAGTTCTTC.

There are many counts of this clone. Other DNA sequences in the same sample also yield this CDR3. The chain is built from TRBV14 and TRBJ2-3; D gene ambiguous. Trimming took 4 bases from V and 6 from J, leaving 5 bases between them. CDR1 SGHDN and CDR2 FVKESK come from the germline V gene. CDR3 size: 11 residues. CDR3 DNA: TGTGCCAGCAGCCTTGGGGATACGCAGTATTTT. Translating gives CASSLGDTQYF.

This clone was counted a single time. The chain links TRBV28 to TRBJ1-5; TRBD1 aligns across 7 bases. The trim removed 5 bases at V and 3 bases at J, leaving 7 bases unmatched. Germline-derived CDR1 and CDR2 are MDHEN and SYDVKM. This CDR3 contains 15 residues. The CDR3, as DNA: TGTGCCAGCAGTAAATGGGGACAGTTCAATCAGCCCCAGCATTTT. It codes for CASSKWGQFNQPQHF.

The rearrangement links TRBV2 to TRBJ2-7, with D perhaps given as TRBD1 or TRBD2 (5 bases each). Germline assignment: CDR1 SNHLY and CDR2 FYNNEI. V lost 5 bases to trimming and J lost 2 bases, with 10 bases between them. CDR3 size: 13 residues. CDR3 loop: CASSTGATYEQYF. CDR3 DNA: TGTGCCAGCAGTACCGGGGCCACCTACGAGCAGTACTTC.

V gene TRBV18 combines with J gene TRBJ1-3; 8 bases line up with TRBD1. CDR1 and CDR2 (germline): KGHSH, LQKENI. The CDR3 covers 18 residues. V shed 6 bases, J shed 0 bases, and the junction held 13 bases outside the gene matches. The CDR3 here is CASSRPGQAQLSGNTIYF. CDR3 sequence (DNA): TGTGCCAGCTCCAGACCGGGACAGGCGCAACTCTCTGGAAACACCATATATTTT.

This chain joins TRBV4-3 and TRBJ1-2; D is perhaps TRBD1 (5 bases). The CDR3 length is 15 residues. Trimming left V 6 bases short and J 1 base short, with 15 bases between. From germline, CDR1 is LGHNA and CDR2 YSLEER. DNA of the CDR3: TGCGCCAGCAGGGGAGCCCAGGGAAATAACTATGGCTACACCTTC. Amino acids: CASRGAQGNNYGYTF.

The J gene is TRBJ2-5, the V gene TRBV7-2; possibly TRBD1 for D (5 bases). CDR1 SGHTA and CDR2 FQGNSA come from the germline V gene. Trimming stripped 1 base from V and 0 bases from J, with 15 bases between. The CDR3 covers 17 residues. CDR3 nucleotide sequence: TGTGCCAGCAGCTTAGTCCCCAGGGCGGCTTACCAAGAGACCCAGTACTTC. It translates to CASSLVPRAAYQETQYF.

This chain joins TRBV9 and TRBJ2-2, with D tentatively TRBD1 (5 bases). This CDR3 is 15 amino acids long. Trimming took off 0 bases at V and 6 bases at J, with 12 bases between the two ends. Per germline, CDR1 SGDLS and CDR2 YYNGEE. CDR3 nucleotide sequence: TGTGCCAGCAGCGTAGGGGGCGCGGTATCCGGGGAGCTGTTTTTT. Translating gives CASSVGGAVSGELFF.